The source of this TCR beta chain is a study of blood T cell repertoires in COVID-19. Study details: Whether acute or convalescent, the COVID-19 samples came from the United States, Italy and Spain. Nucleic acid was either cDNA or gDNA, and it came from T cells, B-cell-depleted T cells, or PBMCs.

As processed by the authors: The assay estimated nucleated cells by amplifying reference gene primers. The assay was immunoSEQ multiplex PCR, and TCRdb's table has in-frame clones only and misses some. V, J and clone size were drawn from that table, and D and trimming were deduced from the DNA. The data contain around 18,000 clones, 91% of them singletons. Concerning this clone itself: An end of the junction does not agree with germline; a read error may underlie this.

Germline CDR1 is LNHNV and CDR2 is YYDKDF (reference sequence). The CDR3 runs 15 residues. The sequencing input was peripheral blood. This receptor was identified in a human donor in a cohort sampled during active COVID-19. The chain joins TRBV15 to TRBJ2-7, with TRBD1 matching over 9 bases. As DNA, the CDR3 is TGTGCCACCAGTAGAGGGACAGGGCTCACCTACGAGCAGTACTTC. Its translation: CATSRGTGLTYEQYF.